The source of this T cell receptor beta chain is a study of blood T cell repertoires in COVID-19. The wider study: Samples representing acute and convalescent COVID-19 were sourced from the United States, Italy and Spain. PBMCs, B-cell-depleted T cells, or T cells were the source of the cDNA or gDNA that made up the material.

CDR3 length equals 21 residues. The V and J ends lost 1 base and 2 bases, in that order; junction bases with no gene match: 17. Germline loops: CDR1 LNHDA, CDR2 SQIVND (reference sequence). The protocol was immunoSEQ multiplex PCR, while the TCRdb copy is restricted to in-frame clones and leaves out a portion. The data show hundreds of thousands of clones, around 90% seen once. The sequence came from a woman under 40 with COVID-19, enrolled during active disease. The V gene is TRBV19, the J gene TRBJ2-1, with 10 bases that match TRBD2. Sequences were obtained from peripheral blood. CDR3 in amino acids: CASSIVGASGSPMGTYNEQFF. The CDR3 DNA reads TGTGCCAGTAGTATAGTTGGGGCTAGCGGGAGTCCTATGGGAACCTACAATGAGCAGTTCTTC.